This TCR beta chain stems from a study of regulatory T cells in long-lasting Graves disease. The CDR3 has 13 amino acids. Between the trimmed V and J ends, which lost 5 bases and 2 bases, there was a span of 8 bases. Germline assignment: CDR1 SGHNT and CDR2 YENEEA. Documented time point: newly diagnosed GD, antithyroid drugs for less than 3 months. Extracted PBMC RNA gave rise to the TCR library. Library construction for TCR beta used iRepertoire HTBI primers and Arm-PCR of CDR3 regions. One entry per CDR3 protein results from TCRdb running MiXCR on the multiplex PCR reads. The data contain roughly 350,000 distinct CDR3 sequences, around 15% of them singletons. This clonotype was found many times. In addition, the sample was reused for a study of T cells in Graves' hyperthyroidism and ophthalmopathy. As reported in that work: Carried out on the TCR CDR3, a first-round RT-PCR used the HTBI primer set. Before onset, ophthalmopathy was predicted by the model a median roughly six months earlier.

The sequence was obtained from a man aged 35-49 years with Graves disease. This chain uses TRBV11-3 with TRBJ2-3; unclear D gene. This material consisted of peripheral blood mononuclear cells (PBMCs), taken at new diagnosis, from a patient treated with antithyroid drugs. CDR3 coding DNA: TGTGCCAGCAGCCACCAATTCACAGATACGCAGTATTTT. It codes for CASSHQFTDTQYF.